The 10 T cell receptor beta chains below were found in one sample sequenced in a study of T-cell memory formation after mild COVID-19. TCRdb passed the 5' RACE reads through MiXCR, listing each CDR3 protein once. The sample has roughly 350,000 distinct CDR3 sequences, 12% to 15% seen once. What was sequenced was PBMCs or a T cell subset sorted from them (not recorded which). All receptors come from a man between 18 and 35 years old who had mild COVID-19 (a few samples of this study predate the infection). Cell type and time point are not known.

This clonotype was counted only a few times. The rearrangement uses TRBV7-9 and TRBJ2-1; D gene uncertain. Germline V gene lookup returns CDR1 SEHNR and CDR2 FQNEAQ (reference sequence). The CDR3 is 8 residues long. V lost 4 bases to trimming and J lost 15 bases, with 4 bases between them. CDR3 loop: CASSSGFF. The DNA for the CDR3 is TGTGCCAGCAGCTCCGGGTTCTTC.

The chain joins TRBV4-3 to TRBJ2-1; 9 nucleotides align to TRBD2. The CDR3 contains 16 residues. Germline V gene data show CDR1 as LGHNA and CDR2 as YSLEER. V trimming: 1 base; J trimming: 10 bases; junction bases outside the gene matches: 11. In DNA form, the CDR3 reads TGCGCCAGCAGCCAAGGCGGCGGGGGGGCACTCGTGGAGCAGTTCTTC. Protein: CASSQGGGGALVEQFF.

This clonotype was seen a handful of times. The V gene is TRBV20-1, the J gene TRBJ2-4; tentatively, D is TRBD1 (5 bases). This CDR3 is built from 12 residues. CDR1 is DFQATT, CDR2 SNEGSKA, per germline (reference sequence). Trimming pared 6 bases from V and 6 bases from J, leaving 12 bases between. For the CDR3, the DNA is TGCAGTGCCCGCCGGCAGGGAAACATTCAGTACTTC. This sequence encodes CSARRQGNIQYF.

The V and J genes are TRBV29-1 and TRBJ1-1; D is unclear. The CDR3 consists of 12 residues. Trimming removed 7 bases at V and 1 base at J, with 10 bases between. Germline values: CDR1 SQVTM, CDR2 ANQGSEA. The CDR3 here is CSGGSGNTEAFF. CDR3 DNA: TGCAGCGGGGGATCGGGGAACACTGAAGCTTTCTTT.

The CDR3 bases are TGTGCCAGCTTTCCCTCGTCAGCTTACGAGCAGTACGTC. Its translation: CASFPSSAYEQYV. This rearrangement joins TRBV27 to TRBJ2-7; no firm D call. Trimming cost V 8 bases and J 4 bases, with 15 bases left between them. Germline CDR1 is MNHEY and CDR2 is SMNVEV (reference sequence). This CDR3 has 13 amino acids.

This clonotype has only a few counts. The chain uses TRBV12-3 or TRBV12-4 and TRBJ2-7; a possible D gene is TRBD1 (5 bases). V lost 1 base and J 0 bases, leaving 19 bases between the germline ends. This CDR3 has 18 residues. In nucleotides, the CDR3 is TGTGCCAGCAGTTTAGAACGGGCAGGGCGCCTCAGCTCCTACGAGCAGTACGTC. Residues: CASSLERAGRLSSYEQYV.

This clonotype was seen only a few times. This rearrangement joins TRBV7-2 to TRBJ2-5, with D perhaps TRBD1 (6 bases). With 5 bases removed from V and 5 bases from J, the gap between germline ends came to 21 bases. Germline lookup yields CDR1 SGHTA and CDR2 FQGNSA. The CDR3 spans 16 residues. CDR3 sequence: CASSAGGLGARETQYF. CDR3 nucleotide sequence: TGTGCCAGCAGCGCGGGCGGTTTGGGGGCGAGGGAGACCCAGTACTTC.

This clonotype came up a few times. The chain employs TRBV7-2 and TRBJ2-2; D gene ambiguous. V was clipped by 5 bases and J by 9 bases, with 16 bases between them. The CDR3 consists of 14 residues. The germline CDR1 and CDR2 sequences are SGHTA and FQGNSA. The CDR3 here is CASSPFTGSRELFF. As DNA, the CDR3 is TGTGCCAGCAGCCCCTTCACGGGTTCCCGGGAGCTGTTTTTT.

There are a few counts of this clonotype. The chain uses TRBV20-1 and TRBJ1-2; 7 bases are a match to TRBD1. The V gene end was trimmed by 7 bases and the J gene end by 4 bases; junction bases not matched to a gene: 9. This CDR3 region has 13 residues. Per the germline V gene, CDR1 is DFQATT and CDR2 is SNEGSKA (reference sequence). This CDR3 is CSGYGQASYGYTF. The CDR3 nucleotides read TGCAGTGGTTATGGACAGGCGAGCTATGGCTACACCTTC.

The gene calls are TRBV2 and TRBJ2-2, with D perhaps TRBD1 (6 bases). The CDR3 runs 14 residues. Germline-derived CDR1 and CDR2 are SNHLY and FYNNEI. V was shortened by 11 bases and J by 3 bases, with 16 bases between the two germline ends. The CDR3 loop reads CAGATGRDTGELFF. CDR3 bases: TGTGCCGGAGCCACAGGGCGGGACACCGGGGAGCTGTTTTTT.